This is a list of T cell receptor beta chains from one sample in a study of blood T cell repertoires in COVID-19. The table came from immunoSEQ multiplex PCR; TCRdb's copy has only in-frame clones and leaves some out. The sample holds about 200,000 clones, around 90% seen once. Sequenced material: peripheral blood. The source of these receptors is a man in his fifties or sixties with acute or convalescent COVID-19. Each CDR3 is given with its conserved first and last residue. The order of the fields is V gene, J gene, clone size, CDR3 length, D gene, CDR3 DNA, CDR3 protein. D genes are given only for firm matches. Some rows have no size entry. The others give once, few or many, or a class for an expanded clone.

>TRBV6-1|TRBJ2-1|-|16|TRBD2
TGTGCCAGCAGTGAAGTACTGGCGGGGGGGTTTCTTGAGCAGTTCTTC
CASSEVLAGGFLEQFF
>TRBV9|TRBJ2-7|-|13|-
TGTGCCAGCAGCTCAGGGGGGTCTTACGAGCAGTACTTC
CASSSGGSYEQYF
>TRBV9|TRBJ2-2|-|15|-
TGTGCCAGCAGCGTCTCCAGATCGAACACCGGGGAGCTGTTTTTT
CASSVSRSNTGELFF
>TRBV20-1|TRBJ2-3|-|13|-
TGCAGTGCTAGTAGCGAAAGCACAGATACGCAGTATTTT
CSASSESTDTQYF
>TRBV7-8|TRBJ2-1|-|16|-
TGTGCCAGCAGCTTATCACCGACTAGGGGTCTCCATGAGCAGTTCTTC
CASSLSPTRGLHEQFF
>TRBV4-1|TRBJ2-1|-|17|-
TGCGCCAGCAGCCTGAGAGGACAGCCCATCCTCTACAATGAGCAGTTCTTC
CASSLRGQPILYNEQFF
>TRBV29-1|TRBJ1-3|-|14|-
TGCAGCGTTGAAGATCAGGAAAATGGAAACACCATATATTTT
CSVEDQENGNTIYF
>TRBV5-5|TRBJ2-7|-|14|-
TGTGCCAGCAGCTTGACAGGGACCTCCTACGAGCAGTACTTC
CASSLTGTSYEQYF
>TRBV5-1|TRBJ2-6|-|18|TRBD1
TGCGCCAGCAGCTTGGTCGGGACAGGGAACTCTGGGGCCAACGTCCTGACTTTC
CASSLVGTGNSGANVLTF
>TRBV19|TRBJ1-2|-|12|-
TGTGCCAGTAGGACGGGACTCGGAGGCTACACCTTC
CASRTGLGGYTF
>TRBV18|TRBJ2-7|-|16|TRBD1
TGTGCCAGCTCACCAGTCGGACAGGGGGGCTCCTACGAGCAGTACTTC
CASSPVGQGGSYEQYF
>TRBV27|TRBJ2-2|-|16|TRBD2
TGTGCCAGCAGTTACGTGACTAGCGGGAGGGGCGGGGAGCTGTTTTTT
CASSYVTSGRGGELFF
>TRBV2|TRBJ1-5|once|15|TRBD1
TGTGCCAGCAGTGAGGGACAGACTTTCAATCAGCCCCAGCATTTT
CASSEGQTFNQPQHF
>TRBV9|TRBJ1-1|-|13|-
TGTGCCAGCAGCGCCACAGGGACCACTGAAGCTTTCTTT
CASSATGTTEAFF
>TRBV5-1|TRBJ1-4|-|15|-
TGCGCCAGCAGCTACTCAGGGGTTCCGAATGAAAAACTGTTTTTT
CASSYSGVPNEKLFF
>TRBV28|TRBJ1-5|-|14|-
TGTGCCAGCAGTTACATGACGGAGCGAGGGCCCCAGCATTTT
CASSYMTERGPQHF
>TRBV28|TRBJ1-5|-|13|TRBD1
TGTGCCAGCAGACCCAGGGGGCGTCAGCCCCAGCATTTT
CASRPRGRQPQHF
>TRBV10-3|TRBJ2-3|-|15|TRBD1
TGTGCCATCAGTGCGCAGGGGGCTACTACAGATACGCAGTATTTT
CAISAQGATTDTQYF
>TRBV6-4|TRBJ1-4|-|15|TRBD1
TGTGCCAGCAGCGATCCGGGACAGACTAATGAAAAACTGTTTTTT
CASSDPGQTNEKLFF
>TRBV6-5|TRBJ1-1|-|13|-
TGTGCCAGCAGCCCGGACTGGTTCACTGAAGCTTTCTTT
CASSPDWFTEAFF
>TRBV7-2|TRBJ1-5|-|17|TRBD1
TGTGCCAGCAGCTTAGTTGGGACAGGGAATTACAATCAGCCCCAGCATTTT
CASSLVGTGNYNQPQHF
>TRBV6-5|TRBJ1-2|-|14|TRBD1
TGTGCCAGCAGTAGGACAGGGTCATCTGGTGGCTACACCTTC
CASSRTGSSGGYTF
>TRBV6-1|TRBJ1-1|-|14|TRBD1
TGTGCCAGCAGTGAAACAGGGGGGCAAATTGAAGCTTTCTTT
CASSETGGQIEAFF
>TRBV10-1|TRBJ2-3|-|15|TRBD2
TGCGCCAGCAGCCGATCCACTAGCGGCACAGATACGCAGTATTTT
CASSRSTSGTDTQYF
>TRBV3-1/TRBV3-2|TRBJ2-1|once|14|-
TGTGCCAGCAGGTACGGTTACGGAGCGAATGAGCAGTTCTTC
CASRYGYGANEQFF
>TRBV24-1|TRBJ1-5|-|14|-
TGTGCCACCAGTGGGCAGGGGCTTTATCAGCCCCAGCATTTT
CATSGQGLYQPQHF
>TRBV7-6|TRBJ2-1|-|17|-
TGTGCCAGCAGCCCTAGCCCGACACTGAGCTCCTACAATGAGCAGTTCTTC
CASSPSPTLSSYNEQFF
>TRBV7-2|TRBJ1-5|-|15|TRBD1
TGTGCCAGCACCCAATCGGGACAGACCAATCAGCCCCAGCATTTT
CASTQSGQTNQPQHF
>TRBV11-2|TRBJ1-4|-|17|-
TGTGCCAGCAGCCCATCTATACTTCCTGCAACTAATGAAAAACTGTTTTTT
CASSPSILPATNEKLFF